One sample yielded the 14 T cell receptor beta chains listed below, sequenced in a study of T cell responses to AZD1222 COVID-19 vaccine. Assay used: immunoSEQ multiplex PCR; TCRdb lists only in-frame clones, some missing. Altogether some 200,000 clones are present, just over 90% being singletons, with the ten largest covering 0.99%. The input for sequencing was peripheral blood, taken on day 0 of AZD1222 vaccination. The receptors shown here come from an adult in good health.

This chain uses TRBV29-1 with TRBJ2-7, with TRBD1 as a possible D gene (6 bases). This CDR3 has 12 amino acids. V lost 4 bases and J lost 2, with 9 bases in between. Germline assignment: CDR1 SQVTM and CDR2 ANQGSEA. The CDR3 nucleotides read TGCAGCGTTGGGCAGGGGACCTACGAGCAGTACTTC. The encoded protein is CSVGQGTYEQYF.

This chain links TRBV19 with TRBJ1-3, with D maybe TRBD1 (5 bases). The CDR3 consists of 15 residues. V was pared by 3 bases and J by 0 bases, with 9 bases between. Germline assignment: CDR1 LNHDA and CDR2 SQIVND (reference sequence). The CDR3 region has the DNA TGTGCCAGTAGTATGGTGAGGGGCTCTGGAAACACCATATATTTT. Amino acids: CASSMVRGSGNTIYF.

The chain couples TRBV7-2 to TRBJ1-5; D is perhaps TRBD1 (6 bases). This CDR3 spans 15 amino acids. Germline V CDR1 and CDR2: SGHTA, FQGNSA. V lost 0 bases, J lost 6 bases, and 12 bases lay in between. The CDR3 protein is CASSLAVQGIQPQHF. The CDR3 DNA is TGTGCCAGCAGCTTAGCGGTTCAGGGGATTCAGCCCCAGCATTTT.

The chain employs TRBV4-2 and TRBJ1-5, with a tentative D call TRBD1 (6 bases). V was trimmed by 3 bases and J by 1 base, leaving 19 bases between them. CDR1 LGHNA and CDR2 YNFKEQ come from the germline V gene. This CDR3 region has 18 residues. In DNA form, the CDR3 reads TGTGCCAGCAGCCAGACTGAGGCACACACAGGGAGCAATCAGCCCCAGCATTTT. Its protein is CASSQTEAHTGSNQPQHF.

The genes are TRBV5-1 and TRBJ2-7; 7 nucleotides match TRBD1. J gave up 0 bases and V 0 bases, and 3 bases lay outside the gene matches. The V gene's germline CDR1 is SGHRS and CDR2 YFSETQ. CDR3 length: 15 amino acids. CDR3 nucleotides: TGCGCCAGCAGCTTGGATACAGGGGACTCCTACGAGCAGTACTTC. Encoded protein: CASSLDTGDSYEQYF.

The chain joins TRBV15 to TRBJ1-2; D ambiguous. Germline CDR1 is LNHNV and CDR2 is YYDKDF (reference sequence). Trimming shortened V by 1 base and J by 4 bases, and 7 bases separated the two germline ends. CDR3 length equals 13 residues. The CDR3 is CATSRGGGYGYTF. The CDR3 DNA reads TGTGCCACCAGCAGAGGAGGCGGCTATGGCTACACCTTC.

The rearrangement joins TRBV13 to TRBJ2-2; maybe TRBD2 (6 bases). Trimming cost V 2 bases and J 5 bases, with 15 bases left between them. Germline loops: CDR1 PRHDT, CDR2 FYEKMQ (reference sequence). This CDR3 has 16 residues. As DNA, the CDR3 is TGTGCCAGCAGCTTATTCCAAAAGGGAGGTACCGGGGAGCTGTTTTTT. This codes for CASSLFQKGGTGELFF.

The chain recombines TRBV7-9 with TRBJ2-7; no clear D gene. The length of the CDR3 is 12 residues. The ends were cut back, 5 bases at V and 6 bases at J, with 11 bases in the middle. Per the germline V gene, CDR1 is SEHNR and CDR2 is FQNEAQ (reference sequence). The CDR3, as DNA: TGTGCCAGCAGCCCACCCCACCTCGAGCAGTACTTC. It encodes CASSPPHLEQYF.

V is TRBV5-6 and J is TRBJ2-4, with a possible D match to TRBD1 (6 bases). From germline, CDR1 is SGHDT and CDR2 YYEEEE. This CDR3 is built from 13 residues. V lost 4 bases, J lost 7 bases, and 12 bases lay in between. Written as DNA, the CDR3 is TGTGCCAGCAGCCAGAGCAGGGGTAACATTCAGTACTTC. Translated, it gives CASSQSRGNIQYF.

The genes are TRBV27 and TRBJ1-2; D unresolved. The CDR3 is 12 residues long. With 5 bases removed from V and 4 bases from J, the gap between germline ends came to 8 bases. Germline V lookup: CDR1 MNHEY, CDR2 SMNVEV (reference sequence). The CDR3 loop is CASSDPGYGYTF. Here the CDR3 DNA reads TGTGCCAGCAGTGACCCCGGCTATGGCTACACCTTC.

This clone was seen once. The chain couples TRBV6-6 to TRBJ1-1, with no clear D. The germline gives CDR1 MNHNY, CDR2 SVGAGI (reference sequence). CDR3 length: 14 residues. Deletions cut 7 bases from V and 2 bases from J, with 14 bases between. CDR3 sequence reads: CASTSPVDNTEAFF. CDR3 coding DNA: TGTGCCAGCACCTCCCCAGTAGATAACACTGAAGCTTTCTTT.

V usage is TRBV25-1 and J usage is TRBJ1-2; 11 bases are shared with TRBD1. CDR3 length: 14 residues. Per the germline V gene, CDR1 is MGHDK and CDR2 is SYGVNS. The V and J ends lost 5 bases and 5 bases, in that order; junction bases with no gene match: 4. In DNA form, the CDR3 reads TGTGCCAGCAGTCACGGACAGGGGGCTTATGGCTACACCTTC. This sequence encodes CASSHGQGAYGYTF.

As DNA, the CDR3 is TGTGCCAGCAGGGGTCCCGGGGGGGGGCAAGAGACCCAGTACTTC. The encoded protein is CASRGPGGGQETQYF. This sequence joins TRBV6-6 and TRBJ2-5, with 8 bases that match TRBD2. After removal of 6 bases from V and 2 bases from J, the junction contained 8 bases not matched to a gene. The CDR3 extends over 15 amino acids. CDR1 and CDR2 (germline): MNHNY, SVGAGI (reference sequence).

J is TRBJ2-7 and V is TRBV15, with TRBD2 matching 7 bases. After removal of 1 base from V and 3 bases from J, the junction contained 9 bases not matched to a gene. The CDR3 length is 16 residues. From germline, CDR1 is LNHNV and CDR2 YYDKDF (reference sequence). The CDR3, as DNA: TGTGCCACCAGCAGAGGAGAGGGGCGGGAGAGCTACGAGCAGTACTTC. As protein: CATSRGEGRESYEQYF.